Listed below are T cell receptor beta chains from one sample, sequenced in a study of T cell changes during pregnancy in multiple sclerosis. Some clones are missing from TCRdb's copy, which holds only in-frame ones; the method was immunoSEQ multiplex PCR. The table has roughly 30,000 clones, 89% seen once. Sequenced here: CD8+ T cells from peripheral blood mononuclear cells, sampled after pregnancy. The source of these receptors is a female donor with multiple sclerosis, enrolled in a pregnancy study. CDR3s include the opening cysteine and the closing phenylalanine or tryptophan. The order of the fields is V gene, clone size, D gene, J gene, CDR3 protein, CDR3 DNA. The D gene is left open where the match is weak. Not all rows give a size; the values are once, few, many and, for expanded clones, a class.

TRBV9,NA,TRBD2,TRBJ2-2,CASSGGTNADTGELFF,TGTGCCAGCAGCGGAGGGACTAACGCGGACACCGGGGAGCTGTTTTTT
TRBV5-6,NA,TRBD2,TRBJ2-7,CASSPGTGGNEQYF,TGTGCCAGCAGCCCTGGAACGGGGGGTAACGAGCAGTACTTC
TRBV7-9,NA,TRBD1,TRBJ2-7,CASSPSDRAFSEQYF,TGTGCCAGCAGCCCTTCCGACAGGGCTTTCTCCGAGCAGTACTTC
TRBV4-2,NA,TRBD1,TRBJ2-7,CASSQEIDRGYEQYF,TGTGCCAGCAGCCAAGAGATCGACAGGGGTTACGAGCAGTACTTC
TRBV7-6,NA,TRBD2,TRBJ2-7,CASSLAPGLAGGRSYEQYF,TGTGCCAGCAGCTTAGCGCCCGGGCTAGCGGGAGGGAGGTCCTACGAGCAGTACTTC
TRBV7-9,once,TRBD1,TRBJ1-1,CASRRTGMETFF,TGTGCCAGCAGGCGGACAGGGATGGAAACTTTCTTT
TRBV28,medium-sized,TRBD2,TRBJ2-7,CASATPTSAVSEQYF,TGTGCCAGCGCTACCCCGACTAGCGCCGTATCTGAGCAGTACTTC
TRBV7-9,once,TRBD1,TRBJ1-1,CASSGTGKNTEAFF,TGTGCCAGCAGTGGGACAGGGAAGAACACTGAAGCTTTCTTT
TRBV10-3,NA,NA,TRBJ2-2,CAISDLSGELFF,TGTGCCATCAGTGATCTGTCCGGGGAGCTGTTTTTT
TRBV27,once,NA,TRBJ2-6,CASSSGAGANVLTF,TGTGCCAGCAGTTCAGGGGCTGGGGCCAACGTCCTGACTTTC
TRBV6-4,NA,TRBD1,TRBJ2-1,CASSDGQGPNEQFF,TGTGCCAGCAGTGACGGACAGGGACCCAATGAGCAGTTCTTC
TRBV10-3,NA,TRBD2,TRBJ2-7,CAIGSGTYEQYF,TGTGCCATCGGTAGCGGGACCTACGAGCAGTACTTC
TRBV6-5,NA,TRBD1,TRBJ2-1,CASRPGQVHKDEQFF,TGTGCCAGCAGACCCGGACAGGTTCATAAGGATGAGCAGTTCTTC
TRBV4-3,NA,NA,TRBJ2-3,CASSQLITSTSTDTQYF,TGCGCCAGCAGCCAGTTAATCACTAGCACAAGCACAGATACGCAGTATTTT
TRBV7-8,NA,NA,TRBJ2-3,CASSLGLEDTQYF,TGTGCCAGCAGCTTGGGTTTGGAGGATACGCAGTATTTT
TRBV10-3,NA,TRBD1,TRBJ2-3,CAISARDRADTQYF,TGTGCCATCAGTGCCAGGGACAGGGCAGATACGCAGTATTTT
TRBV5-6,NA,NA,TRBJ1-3,CASSAPGQTGNTIYF,TGTGCCAGCAGCGCGCCGGGACAAACTGGAAACACCATATATTTT
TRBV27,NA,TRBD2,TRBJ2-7,CASSLAGGQVNEQYF,TGTGCCAGCAGTTTAGCGGGAGGGCAAGTAAACGAGCAGTACTTC
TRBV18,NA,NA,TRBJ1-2,CASSPPVGAPAYGYTF,TGTGCCAGCTCACCACCGGTAGGGGCCCCGGCTTATGGCTACACCTTC
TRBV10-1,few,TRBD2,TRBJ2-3,CASSESIAGTADTQYF,TGCGCCAGCAGTGAGTCGATAGCGGGCACGGCGGATACGCAGTATTTT
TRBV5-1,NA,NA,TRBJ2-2,CASSPVTNQGTGELFF,TGCGCCAGCAGCCCGGTAACAAATCAGGGTACCGGGGAGCTGTTTTTT
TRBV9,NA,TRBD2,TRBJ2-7,CASSLTAGAYEQYF,TGTGCCAGCAGCCTAACAGCGGGAGCCTACGAGCAGTACTTC
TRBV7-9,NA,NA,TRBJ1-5,CASSPAQDWPQHF,TGTGCCAGCAGCCCCGCTCAGGACTGGCCCCAGCATTTT
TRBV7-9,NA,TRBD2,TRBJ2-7,CASSPPTSGGSEQYF,TGTGCCAGCAGCCCCCCGACTAGCGGTGGGTCCGAGCAGTACTTC
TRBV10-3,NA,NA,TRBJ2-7,CAISEDRSYEQYF,TGTGCCATCAGTGAGGACAGGAGCTACGAGCAGTACTTC
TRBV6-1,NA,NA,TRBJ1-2,CASSPGQLYGYTF,TGTGCCAGCAGCCCGGGACAACTTTATGGCTACACCTTC
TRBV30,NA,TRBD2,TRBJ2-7,CAWSVVAGGTYEQYF,TGTGCCTGGAGTGTAGTAGCGGGAGGTACCTACGAGCAGTACTTC
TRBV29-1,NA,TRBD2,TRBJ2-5,CSVPGLAGEGGETQYF,TGCAGCGTTCCGGGACTAGCGGGAGAAGGAGGAGAGACCCAGTACTTC
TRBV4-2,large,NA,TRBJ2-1,CASSQDQFEQFF,TGTGCCAGCAGCCAAGATCAGTTTGAGCAGTTCTTC
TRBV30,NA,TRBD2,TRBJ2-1,CAWTGLAAYNEQFF,TGTGCCTGGACCGGACTAGCAGCCTACAATGAGCAGTTCTTC
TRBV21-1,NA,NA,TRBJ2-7,CARTDSSYEQYF,TGTGCCAGGACGGACAGTTCCTACGAGCAGTACTTC
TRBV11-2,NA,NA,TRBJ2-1,CASSLLVSSYNEQFF,TGTGCCAGCAGCTTATTAGTGAGCTCCTACAATGAGCAGTTCTTC
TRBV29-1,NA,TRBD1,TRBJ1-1,CSVEGEAGGLVPEAFF,TGCAGCGTTGAGGGGGAGGCAGGGGGTTTGGTGCCTGAAGCTTTCTTT
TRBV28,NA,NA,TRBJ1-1,CASSYGPEAFF,TGTGCCAGCAGTTATGGGCCTGAAGCTTTCTTT
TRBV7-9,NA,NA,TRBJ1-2,CASTGAANYGYTF,TGTGCCTCCACGGGAGCAGCTAACTATGGCTACACCTTC
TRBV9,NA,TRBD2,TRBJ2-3,CASSSANGTSPDTQYF,TGTGCCAGCAGCAGCGCGAATGGGACTAGCCCAGATACGCAGTATTTT
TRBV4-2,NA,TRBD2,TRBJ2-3,CASSSAGVTDTQYF,TGTGCCAGCAGTTCTGCGGGAGTGACAGATACGCAGTATTTT
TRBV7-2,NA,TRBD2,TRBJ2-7,CASSPAASGGLYEQYF,TGTGCCAGCAGCCCAGCGGCTAGCGGGGGGCTATACGAGCAGTACTTC
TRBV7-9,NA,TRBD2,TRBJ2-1,CASSLGTSGKPEQFF,TGTGCCAGCAGCTTAGGTACTAGCGGGAAACCTGAGCAGTTCTTC
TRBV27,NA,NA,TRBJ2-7,CASSLGGSYEQYF,TGTGCCAGCTCGCTGGGGGGCTCCTACGAGCAGTACTTC
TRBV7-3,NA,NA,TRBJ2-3,CASSLGGLLTDTQYF,TGTGCCAGCAGCTTAGGGGGACTCCTCACAGATACGCAGTATTTT
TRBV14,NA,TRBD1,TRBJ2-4,CASSETTGTEKNIQYF,TGTGCCAGCAGCGAAACAACCGGGACAGAGAAAAACATTCAGTACTTC
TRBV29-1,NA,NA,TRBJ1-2,CSVTSGSDGYTF,TGCAGCGTGACGTCGGGTTCGGATGGCTACACCTTC
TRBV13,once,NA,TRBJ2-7,CASSPSEGTMEQYF,TGTGCCAGCAGCCCCTCGGAGGGAACGATGGAGCAGTACTTC
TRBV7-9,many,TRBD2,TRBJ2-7,CASSFWTSGKTYEQYF,TGTGCCAGCAGCTTCTGGACTAGCGGGAAGACCTACGAGCAGTACTTC